This note documents a single T cell receptor beta chain sequence. This sample stems from a study of blood T cell repertoires in COVID-19. Across the whole study: COVID-19 samples, acute and convalescent, were from the United States, Italy and Spain. PBMCs, B-cell-depleted T cells, or T cells provided the cDNA or gDNA that made up the material.

Clones were sequenced by immunoSEQ multiplex PCR, and TCRdb holds only the in-frame ones, with some missing. The sample includes some 70,000 clones, approximately 82% of them seen just once. CDR1 and CDR2 (germline): SGHVS, FQNEAQ. V was cut by 2 bases and J by 3 bases, with 8 bases left in between. There are 14 residues in the CDR3. This clonotype originated in a man in his sixties with acute or convalescent COVID-19. The sequenced sample consisted of peripheral blood. The V and J genes are TRBV7-8 and TRBJ2-1; D is possibly TRBD2 (6 bases). CDR3 sequence: CASSLSRGYNEQFF. The CDR3 region has the DNA TGTGCCAGCAGCTTATCGCGGGGCTACAATGAGCAGTTCTTC.